This TCR beta chain came from a study of T cell changes during pregnancy in multiple sclerosis. Trimming took off 2 bases at V and 7 bases at J, with 9 bases between the two ends. The CDR3 is 13 residues long. The germline V gene encodes CDR1 MNHEY and CDR2 SMNVEV (reference sequence). The data were produced by immunoSEQ multiplex PCR, yet TCRdb's version contains in-frame clones alone and is incomplete. The sample has tens of thousands of clones, just over 90% seen once; the top ten hold less than 1.5%. Sequenced material: peripheral blood, taken in the third trimester of pregnancy. The receptor comes from a female donor in good health, enrolled as a control in a pregnancy study. This rearrangement joins TRBV27 to TRBJ2-1, with a weak D call TRBD1 (6 bases). The CDR3: CASSLAQGNEQFF. CDR3 DNA: TGTGCCAGCAGTTTAGCCCAGGGGAATGAGCAGTTCTTC.